This T cell receptor beta chain appears in the sequencing data of a study of control samples from healthy donors and cancer patients. Method: immunoSEQ multiplex PCR; TCRdb's copy keeps in-frame clones and lacks some. This table has 150,000 or so clones, 90% to 95% appearing once. Deletions cut 6 bases from V and 9 bases from J, with 14 bases between. The CDR3 is made up of 12 amino acids. Per the germline V gene, CDR1 is SSHAT and CDR2 is FNYEAQ (reference sequence). The V and J genes are TRBV7-7 and TRBJ1-2, with D possibly being TRBD1 (5 bases). What was sequenced was PBMCs. This clonotype was obtained from a man aged 60 to 69 with colorectal cancer. DNA of the CDR3: TGTGCCAGCAGTTATCAGGGTCCGAGCTACACCTTC. Encoded protein: CASSYQGPSYTF.